Below, 30 T cell receptor beta chains from the same sample are listed, as sequenced in a study of blood T cells in healthy people across ages. Together with a sample-barcoded 5' primer, a J-beta primer mix was included in a second PCR lasting about 7 to 11 cycles. TCRdb re-called the 5' RACE reads through MiXCR, storing one row per CDR3 protein. The repertoire has 650,000 to 1,000,000 distinct CDR3 sequences, 30% to 45% of them found once; the top ten carry over 10%. The sample comprised blood. These receptors were obtained from a man between 18 and 35 years old in good health.

A few counts support this clonotype. The chain joins TRBV3-1 to TRBJ2-2; D is perhaps TRBD1 (6 bases). The CDR3 is 16 amino acids. V was trimmed by 4 bases and J by 4 bases, leaving 16 bases between them. Germline lookup yields CDR1 LGHDT and CDR2 YNNKEL (reference sequence). The CDR3 DNA reads as TGTGCCAGCAGCCGTGATCGGGACACAATCACCGGGGAGCTGTTTTTT. Amino acid sequence: CASSRDRDTITGELFF.

This clonotype was seen ten or more times. This chain joins TRBV12-3 or TRBV12-4 and TRBJ2-3, with TRBD2 matching over 11 bases. V was clipped by 4 bases and J by 5 bases; unmatched bases: 5. The length of the CDR3 is 15 residues. As DNA, the CDR3 is TGTGCCAGCAGTTATAGCGGGGGGGCGGGAGATACGCAGTATTTT. Protein sequence: CASSYSGGAGDTQYF.

The chain carries TRBV9 and TRBJ2-1; either TRBD1 or TRBD2 may supply D (6 bases each). Trimming left V 0 bases short and J 4 bases short, with 14 bases between. The germline V gene has CDR1 SGDLS and CDR2 YYNGEE. The CDR3 totals 16 residues. In nucleotides, the CDR3 is TGTGCCAGCAGCGTAGTCAGTCGGGGGCCGTACAATGAGCAGTTCTTC. Translating gives CASSVVSRGPYNEQFF.

This clonotype was recorded at least ten times. The V and J genes are TRBV12-3 or TRBV12-4 and TRBJ2-1; TRBD1 matches 9 bases. V was clipped by 8 bases and J by 1 base; unmatched bases: 3. The CDR3 extends over 14 amino acids. The CDR3 DNA reads as TGTGCCAGCCGGGACAGGGCGTCCTACAATGAGCAGTTCTTC. This codes for CASRDRASYNEQFF.

The chain uses TRBV3-1 and TRBJ2-3; the match to TRBD2 covers 7 bases. Germline CDR1 reads LGHDT; CDR2 reads YNNKEL (reference sequence). With V trimmed by 4 bases and J by 0 bases, 7 bases remained unmatched. The CDR3 contains 16 residues. CDR3 amino acids: CASSRRAAGSTDTQYF. Written as DNA, the CDR3 is TGTGCCAGCAGCCGTCGTGCAGCGGGGAGCACAGATACGCAGTATTTT.

The rearrangement uses TRBV20-1 and TRBJ2-2; D ambiguous. CDR3 size: 15 residues. Germline V CDR1 and CDR2: DFQATT, SNEGSKA (reference sequence). V lost 6 bases and J 4 bases, leaving 18 bases between the germline ends. The CDR3 coding sequence is TGCAGTGCCGGTCGTGGGGTCGGCGTCACCGGGGAGCTGTTTTTT. Translation gives CSAGRGVGVTGELFF.

This clonotype was picked up a small number of times. The V and J genes are TRBV14 and TRBJ2-1; 9 bases align to TRBD2. This CDR3 contains 15 residues. After removal of 1 base from V and 9 bases from J, the junction contained 7 bases not matched to a gene. Germline V lookup: CDR1 SGHDN, CDR2 FVKESK. CDR3 sequence reads: CASSQVTSGWAEQFF. The DNA for the CDR3 is TGTGCCAGCAGCCAAGTGACTAGCGGTTGGGCTGAGCAGTTCTTC.

The V and J genes are TRBV24-1 and TRBJ2-7; 10 positions agree with TRBD1. This CDR3 is 16 amino acids long. The J segment lost 2 bases and the V segment lost 7 bases, leaving 10 bases of the junction unmatched. Germline V gives CDR1 KGHDR, CDR2 SFDVKD. Here the CDR3 reads CATRNSTGQGPYEQYF. CDR3 bases: TGTGCCACCAGAAATTCCACGGGACAGGGGCCCTACGAGCAGTACTTC.

Many counts were recorded for this clonotype. CDR3 bases: TGCGCCAGCAGCCAAGTTGGGCGAGGCTCCTACAATGAGCAGTTCTTC. This sequence encodes CASSQVGRGSYNEQFF. The chain has TRBV4-3 and TRBJ2-1; D gene unclear. The CDR3 totals 16 residues. The V gene lost 1 base and the J gene lost 0 bases, with 10 bases spanning the gap. The V gene's germline CDR1 is LGHNA and CDR2 YSLEER.

This chain connects TRBV7-2 to TRBJ2-4; D may be TRBD2 (6 bases). The DNA end lines up better with TRBJ2-7; the J call may be wrong. Germline assignment: CDR1 SGHTA and CDR2 FQGNSA. This CDR3 contains 15 residues. The CDR3 protein is CASSLDSGLYYEQYF. CDR3 in DNA: TGTGCCAGCAGCTTAGATTCCGGACTATACTACGAGCAGTACTTC.

The chain couples TRBV12-3 or TRBV12-4 to TRBJ2-7, with a weak D call TRBD2 (5 bases). Matching the DNA end better, TRBJ2-5 makes the J call doubtful. The CDR3 runs 12 residues. The DNA for the CDR3 is TGTGCCGGTACCCGGGGATCGAAGACCCAGTACTTC. Translation: CAGTRGSKTQYF.

The V and J genes are TRBV18 and TRBJ2-1, with 8 bases fitting TRBD2. Germline V gives CDR1 KGHSH, CDR2 LQKENI. The CDR3 consists of 17 residues. V trimming: 2 bases; J trimming: 5 bases; junction bases outside the gene matches: 11. The CDR3 nucleotides are TGTGCCAGCTCACCAAGTACTAGCGGAAACCGAAACAATGAGCAGTTCTTC. It is translated as CASSPSTSGNRNNEQFF.

The DNA of the CDR3 is TGTGCCAGCAGCGTAGGGACAGGGCTGAACACTGAAGCTTTCTTT. It yields the protein CASSVGTGLNTEAFF. The V and J genes are TRBV9 and TRBJ1-1, with 8 positions matching TRBD1. Germline CDR1 reads SGDLS; CDR2 reads YYNGEE. The V gene end was trimmed by 0 bases and the J gene end by 0 bases; junction bases not matched to a gene: 1. The CDR3 is 15 amino acids.

The chain couples TRBV3-1 to TRBJ2-3; D remains unclear. Germline values: CDR1 LGHDT, CDR2 YNNKEL (reference sequence). CDR3 length: 12 residues. V lost 1 base and J 7 bases, leaving 6 bases between the germline ends. This CDR3 is CASSQGRYTQYF. In DNA, the CDR3 is TGTGCCAGCAGCCAAGGACGTTATACGCAGTATTTT.

The chain couples TRBV6-6 to TRBJ1-2; 9 positions agree with TRBD1. The CDR3 contains 16 residues. Germline V CDR1 and CDR2: MNHNY, SVGAGI (reference sequence). The trim removed 6 bases at V and 8 bases at J, leaving 16 bases unmatched. CDR3 nucleotides: TGTGCCAGCAGGGCCGGACAGGGGACAACCGTTGGGGGCTACACCTTC. Protein sequence: CASRAGQGTTVGGYTF.

As regards this clonotype: At one end the junction does not follow the germline gene, possibly because of a read error. The chain uses TRBV4-1 and TRBJ2-7; weak D call: TRBD2 (6 bases). The germline V gene has CDR1 MGHRA and CDR2 YSYEKL. The CDR3 covers 16 residues. The CDR3 loop reads CAGSQDAGEVSYEQYF. CDR3 nucleotide sequence: TGCGCCGGCAGCCAAGATGCCGGGGAGGTCTCCTACGAGCAGTACTTC.

The chain recombines TRBV20-1 with TRBJ2-3, with TRBD1 matching over 7 bases. The CDR3 length is 16 residues. Trimming removed 6 bases from V and 0 bases from J; junction bases left unmatched: 12. The germline V gene encodes CDR1 DFQATT and CDR2 SNEGSKA (reference sequence). The CDR3 here is CSASTDRALSTDTQYF. The CDR3 nucleotides read TGCAGTGCCAGCACAGACAGGGCCCTTAGCACAGATACGCAGTATTTT.

There are a few counts of this clonotype. This sequence joins TRBV9 and TRBJ1-5; the D is unclear. Between the trimmed V and J ends, which lost 0 bases and 0 bases, there was a span of 22 bases. Germline CDR1 and CDR2: SGDLS and YYNGEE. The CDR3 totals 20 residues. CDR3 bases: TGTGCCAGCAGCGTAGCCGGACGAGAGGGTAGGACCCGTAGCAATCAGCCCCAGCATTTT. Residues: CASSVAGREGRTRSNQPQHF.

The CDR3 loop reads CSALGQGNQPQHF. CDR3 DNA: TGCAGTGCACTGGGACAGGGAAATCAGCCCCAGCATTTT. The chain is built from TRBV20-1 and TRBJ1-5, with TRBD1 matching over 9 bases. CDR1 and CDR2 from the germline V gene are DFQATT and SNEGSKA (reference sequence). The CDR3 contains 13 residues. After removal of 6 bases from V and 4 bases from J, the junction contained 4 bases not matched to a gene.

V is TRBV30 and J is TRBJ2-1, with TRBD2 as a possible D gene (5 bases). The germline CDR1 and CDR2 sequences are GTSNPN and SVGIG (reference sequence). CDR3 length: 12 amino acids. V shed 3 bases and J shed 5 bases, with 8 bases lying between them. The chain's CDR3 is CAWSTGDNEQFF. CDR3 coding DNA: TGTGCCTGGAGCACCGGGGACAATGAGCAGTTCTTC.

V and J are TRBV7-9 and TRBJ2-2, with 12 bases fitting TRBD1. Germline values: CDR1 SEHNR, CDR2 FQNEAQ (reference sequence). J gave up 0 bases and V 3 bases, and 5 bases lay outside the gene matches. The CDR3 runs to 18 residues. This CDR3 reads CASSFRGTGGANTGELFF. Here the CDR3 DNA reads TGTGCCAGCAGCTTTAGGGGGACAGGGGGCGCGAACACCGGGGAGCTGTTTTTT.

The chain links TRBV6-2 or TRBV6-3 to TRBJ2-7, with 9 bases identical to TRBD1. The CDR3 totals 15 residues. The ends lost 6 bases at V and 7 bases at J; junction bases unmatched: 13. Germline values: CDR1 MNHEY, CDR2 SVGEGT. The DNA for the CDR3 is TGTGCCAGCAGACCCTCGGGACAGGGTTACAATGAGCAGTACTTC. Its protein product is CASRPSGQGYNEQYF.

The J gene is TRBJ1-1, the V gene TRBV5-1; no clear D gene. Trimming shortened V by 5 bases and J by 6 bases, and 11 bases separated the two germline ends. The CDR3 spans 12 residues. Germline V gene sequence: CDR1 SGHRS, CDR2 YFSETQ. The CDR3 is CASRDGRSEAFF. In DNA, the CDR3 is TGCGCCAGCAGGGATGGGAGGTCTGAAGCTTTCTTT.

The sample holds many counts of this clonotype. V and J are TRBV9 and TRBJ1-1; perhaps TRBD1 as D (6 bases). V lost 0 bases to trimming and J lost 4 bases, with 7 bases between them. The CDR3 contains 13 residues. Germline V gene lookup returns CDR1 SGDLS and CDR2 YYNGEE. The CDR3 DNA reads as TGTGCCAGCAGCGTAGAGGGGGGCACTGAAGCTTTCTTT. Its protein product is CASSVEGGTEAFF. Looking up the rest from reference TRBV9 and TRBJ1-1 gives the full variable domain: DSGVTQTPKHLITATGQRVTLRCSPRSGDLSVYWYQQSLDQGLQFLIQYYNGEERAKGNILERFSAQQFPDLHSELNLSSLELGDSALYFCASSVEGGTEAFFGQGTRLTVV.

DNA for the CDR3: TGTGCCAGCATCTTCGGCGGAGGGTCCTACAATGAGCAGTACTTC. It translates to CASIFGGGSYNEQYF. The chain combines TRBV28 with TRBJ2-1; TRBD2 is a possible D gene (6 bases). TRBJ2-7 explains the end of the DNA better; the J call may be wrong. CDR3 length: 15 amino acids. The germline CDR1 and CDR2 sequences are MDHEN and SYDVKM.

As for this clonotype: One junction end does not reproduce the germline sequence, and a read error may be involved. The DNA of the CDR3 is TGTGCCAGCAGTCTCTCCGTGGGAGCAGATACGGAGTATTTT. It specifies CASSLSVGADTEYF. The chain recombines TRBV12-3 or TRBV12-4 with TRBJ2-3; TRBD2 might be the D (5 bases). The CDR3 length is 14 residues.

This sequence joins TRBV20-1 and TRBJ2-3, with TRBD2 matching 8 bases. CDR1 is DFQATT, CDR2 SNEGSKA, per germline (reference sequence). The V gene end was trimmed by 0 bases and the J gene end by 8 bases; junction bases not matched to a gene: 28. CDR3 length equals 21 residues. The CDR3 region is CSARDLGPGGDIVENKVTQYF. For the CDR3, the DNA is TGCAGTGCTAGAGATCTTGGACCGGGGGGGGACATCGTGGAGAATAAAGTTACGCAGTATTTT.

The chain has TRBV7-9 and TRBJ2-6, with D hard to call. The CDR3 is made up of 16 amino acids. Trimming removed 3 bases at V and 2 bases at J, with 11 bases between. Germline V lookup: CDR1 SEHNR, CDR2 FQNEAQ (reference sequence). In DNA form, the CDR3 reads TGTGCCAGCAGCTTGGCAGTAGGGACTGGGGCCAACGTCCTGACTTTC. Residues: CASSLAVGTGANVLTF.

V and J are TRBV6-2 or TRBV6-3 and TRBJ2-1; the D gene could be TRBD1 or TRBD2 (5 bases each). This CDR3 contains 14 residues. Trimming pared 5 bases from V and 7 bases from J, leaving 15 bases between. CDR1 is MNHEY and CDR2 is SVGEGT in the germline V gene. DNA of the CDR3: TGTGCCAGCAGTCGGGGCGAGCTGGGAAATGAGCAGTTCTTC. Its protein is CASSRGELGNEQFF.

This clonotype has a handful of counts. J is TRBJ2-3 and V is TRBV7-2; perhaps TRBD2 as D (5 bases). Germline values: CDR1 SGHTA, CDR2 FQGNSA. This CDR3 comprises 14 residues. Between the trimmed V and J ends, which lost 1 base and 5 bases, there was a span of 10 bases. This chain's CDR3 is CASSLEGGRDTQYF. The CDR3 DNA reads TGTGCCAGCAGCTTAGAAGGAGGAAGAGATACGCAGTATTTT.